This TCR beta chain is drawn from a study of a mutant IDH1 vaccine in newly diagnosed glioma. Overall study: Most patients had radiochemotherapy with temozolomide before enrollment; others had one alone.

Study-wide results and caveats: Shifts in the top peripheral T cell clonotypes seemed unrelated to pseudoprogression.

With respect to this clone: The antigen remains undetermined. A junction boundary mismatches the germline segment, possibly from a read error.

Time point in this sample: week 5, during vaccination. Topical imiquimod was applied with each vaccine dose, which held 300 ug of mutant IDH1 20-mer peptide. The CDR3 is 15 residues long. Per germline, CDR1 SSHAT and CDR2 FNYEAQ (reference sequence). The method was immunoSEQ multiplex PCR; TCRdb's version includes in-frame clones alone and lacks a portion of them. Of tens of thousands of clones detected, 70% to 85% appear once; the ten largest clones hold 3% to 3.5%. The receptor's source is a woman aged 18-29 years with glioma. Some clones in this sample may be carry-over from other donors' samples. Here the sequenced sample was PBMCs, taken from a glioma patient whose treatment included an IDH1 peptide vaccine. The rearrangement uses TRBV7-7 and TRBJ2-2; 9 bases match TRBD1. The DNA of the CDR3 is TGTGCTAGCAGCGCCGGGACAGGGTCAACCGGGGAGCTGTTTTTT. Encoded protein: CASSAGTGSTGELFF.